This entry lists 30 T cell receptor beta chains sequenced from one sample in a study of cytomegalovirus exposure and HLA in healthy donors. The PCR used 60 Vbeta and 13 Jbeta primers. Using immunoSEQ multiplex PCR, the repertoire was profiled, and TCRdb retains in-frame clones only, with some absent. The data show 130,000 to 150,000 clones, roughly 10% seen once. The specimen was PBMCs. These receptors came from a male donor in good health and CMV-seronegative.

This clone was recorded a few times. The chain employs TRBV4-3 and TRBJ2-6; weak D call: TRBD2 (5 bases). The CDR3 runs 16 residues. From germline, CDR1 is LGHNA and CDR2 YSLEER. The V gene lost 7 bases and the J gene lost 2 bases, with 15 bases spanning the gap. The CDR3, as DNA: TGCGCCAGCACCAAAGAGTCCGGGGCTGGGGCCAACGTCCTGACTTTC. It is translated as CASTKESGAGANVLTF.

Of note for this clone: An end of the junction does not agree with germline; a read error may underlie this. V usage is TRBV29-1 and J usage is TRBJ1-5, with 7 bases fitting TRBD1. This CDR3 spans 12 amino acids. Per germline, CDR1 SQVTM and CDR2 ANQGSEA. CDR3 sequence: CSVREGAQPKHF. The CDR3 DNA reads TGCAGCGTACGAGAGGGGGCTCAGCCCAAGCATTTC.

In this sample, this clone turned up a few times. The V gene is TRBV25-1, the J gene TRBJ2-7, with D perhaps TRBD1 (6 bases). The CDR3 contains 13 residues. The germline gives CDR1 MGHDK, CDR2 SYGVNS. With 7 bases removed from V and 1 base from J, the gap between germline ends came to 11 bases. CDR3 amino acids: CASTPRGSYEQYF. The DNA for the CDR3 is TGTGCCAGCACCCCCAGGGGTTCCTACGAGCAGTACTTC.

This clone was observed a few times. The rearrangement uses TRBV28 and TRBJ2-7; 7 bases fit TRBD1. Per the germline V gene, CDR1 is MDHEN and CDR2 is SYDVKM. The CDR3 spans 13 residues. Trimming took 6 bases from V and 4 from J; bases not matched to a gene: 6. Here the CDR3 DNA reads TGTGCCAGCAGGGGACAGATCTATTACGAGCAGTACTTC. This translates into CASRGQIYYEQYF.

The chain uses TRBV5-1 and TRBJ1-1; 7 bases map to TRBD1. This CDR3 comprises 13 residues. The V gene end was trimmed by 6 bases and the J gene end by 1 base; junction bases not matched to a gene: 3. Per the germline V gene, CDR1 is SGHRS and CDR2 is YFSETQ. The CDR3 DNA follows: TGCGCCAGCAACAGGGGAGGGAACACTGAAGCTTTCTTT. It codes for CASNRGGNTEAFF.

V is TRBV27 and J is TRBJ2-7; D gene unclear. V gave up 4 bases and J gave up 0 bases, with 4 bases separating them. There are 12 residues in the CDR3. Germline CDR1 is MNHEY and CDR2 is SMNVEV (reference sequence). The CDR3 DNA is TGTGCCAGCAGTTCCCTCTCCTACGAGCAGTACTTC. Its translation: CASSSLSYEQYF.

This clone has only a few counts. This chain joins TRBV25-1 and TRBJ1-3; 8 nucleotides line up with TRBD1. The CDR3 spans 17 residues. CDR1 and CDR2 (germline): MGHDK, SYGVNS. The junction had 8 bases not matched to a gene; V was cut back by 4 bases and J by 0 bases. In nucleotides, the CDR3 is TGTGCCAGCAGTGGACAGGGGATCCACGGCTCTGGAAACACCATATATTTT. It is translated as CASSGQGIHGSGNTIYF.

The chain links TRBV5-1 to TRBJ2-1; TRBD2 matches 11 bases. This CDR3 contains 15 residues. With 4 bases clipped from V and 5 bases from J, the junction kept 5 bases outside the gene matches. Germline V lookup: CDR1 SGHRS, CDR2 YFSETQ. CDR3 in amino acids: CASSVAGLADNEQFF. The CDR3 nucleotides are TGCGCCAGCAGCGTAGCGGGACTAGCGGACAATGAGCAGTTCTTC.

The V gene is TRBV6-6, the J gene TRBJ1-5; perhaps TRBD1 as D (5 bases). This CDR3 is 14 amino acids long. The germline V gene encodes CDR1 MNHNY and CDR2 SVGAGI (reference sequence). Deletions cut 2 bases from V and 4 bases from J, with 9 bases between. The CDR3 loop is CASSYGGVNQPQHF. CDR3 DNA sequence: TGTGCCAGCAGTTACGGGGGGGTAAATCAGCCCCAGCATTTT.

This chain joins TRBV6-1 and TRBJ1-1, with 8 bases identical to TRBD1. The germline gives CDR1 MNHNS, CDR2 SASEGT. This CDR3 contains 16 residues. With 3 bases clipped from V and 0 bases from J, the junction kept 6 bases outside the gene matches. Here the CDR3 DNA reads TGTGCCAGCAGTGACAGGGGGCCGAGCTTGAACACTGAAGCTTTCTTT. Translating it yields CASSDRGPSLNTEAFF.

The chain links TRBV7-9 to TRBJ1-2, with D tentatively TRBD1 (5 bases). Trimming took 5 bases from V and 8 from J, leaving 18 bases between them. The CDR3 totals 14 residues. Germline loops: CDR1 SEHNR, CDR2 FQNEAQ (reference sequence). The CDR3 region has the DNA TGTGCCAGCAGCGCGTCCGGGACTCCGGACGGCTACACCTTC. Translating gives CASSASGTPDGYTF.

This clone was seen a handful of times. CDR3 loop: CASSPGGAGTDTQYF. CDR3 in DNA: TGTGCCAGCAGCCCCGGGGGGGCTGGCACAGATACGCAGTATTTT. The gene calls are TRBV7-2 and TRBJ2-3; TRBD2 matches 8 bases. CDR1 and CDR2 from the germline V gene are SGHTA and FQGNSA. V shed 5 bases and J 1 base; nucleotides not matched to a gene: 5. This CDR3 spans 15 amino acids.

The rearrangement links TRBV28 to TRBJ2-7; TRBD1 agrees at 9 bases. Trimming at V came to 6 bases and at J to 1 base, leaving 4 bases not matched to a gene. Germline loops: CDR1 MDHEN, CDR2 SYDVKM. There are 14 residues in the CDR3. The chain's CDR3 is CASRGGTGSYEQYF. In DNA form, the CDR3 reads TGTGCCAGCAGGGGAGGGACAGGGTCCTACGAGCAGTACTTC.

The chain links TRBV7-9 to TRBJ1-5; 7 bases agree with TRBD1. J gave up 5 bases and V 5 bases, and 6 bases lay outside the gene matches. CDR1 is SEHNR and CDR2 is FQNEAQ in the germline V gene (reference sequence). The CDR3 sequence is 14 residues long. The CDR3 spells CASSQGVPHQPQHF. CDR3 in DNA: TGTGCCAGCAGCCAGGGGGTGCCTCATCAGCCCCAGCATTTT.

The chain combines TRBV9 with TRBJ2-1; possibly TRBD2 for D (6 bases). V shed 4 bases and J shed 4 bases, with 18 bases lying between them. Germline CDR1 is SGDLS and CDR2 is YYNGEE. This CDR3 has 16 amino acids. CDR3 in amino acids: CASSLKAGRGYNEQFF. The CDR3 DNA follows: TGTGCCAGCAGCCTGAAAGCCGGGAGAGGGTACAATGAGCAGTTCTTC.

This clone has only a few counts. J is TRBJ2-1 and V is TRBV11-2; no definite D call. V dropped 5 bases and J dropped 5 bases, with 13 bases sitting between them. The CDR3 totals 14 residues. Germline values: CDR1 SGHAT, CDR2 FQNNGV. In nucleotides, the CDR3 is TGTGCCAGCAGCAGAGTGATCGGTAACAATGAGCAGTTCTTC. Protein product: CASSRVIGNNEQFF.

This clone was found a few times. DNA for the CDR3: TGTGCCAGCAGCTCCTACTACGAGCAGTACTTC. Protein sequence: CASSSYYEQYF. The rearrangement joins TRBV5-6 to TRBJ2-7; D call uncertain. The CDR3 is 11 amino acids. V was trimmed by 3 bases and J by 3 bases, leaving 4 bases between them. The germline V gene encodes CDR1 SGHDT and CDR2 YYEEEE. The variable domain in full, with the rest retrieved from reference TRBV5-6 and TRBJ2-7, is DAGVTQSPTHLIKTRGQQVTLRCSPKSGHDTVSWYQQALGQGPQFIFQYYEEEERQRGNFPDRFSGHQFPNYSSELNVNALLLGDSALYLCASSSYYEQYFGPGTRLTVT.

This clone was detected only a few times. The rearrangement uses TRBV7-2 and TRBJ2-3; weak D call: TRBD2 (6 bases). V shed 6 bases and J shed 5 bases, with 21 bases lying between them. This CDR3 is 16 amino acids long. Germline loops: CDR1 SGHTA, CDR2 FQGNSA. The CDR3 protein is CASRPPGRGGVDTQYF. The CDR3 nucleotides are TGTGCCAGCAGGCCCCCGGGACGCGGAGGGGTAGATACGCAGTATTTT.

The chain joins TRBV14 to TRBJ2-5; perhaps TRBD2 as D (5 bases). Trimming left V 4 bases short and J 0 bases short, with 15 bases between. This CDR3 spans 16 amino acids. The germline gives CDR1 SGHDN, CDR2 FVKESK. CDR3 loop: CASSPHRDLYQETQYF. The DNA of the CDR3 is TGTGCCAGCAGCCCCCACCGGGATTTGTACCAAGAGACCCAGTACTTC. The full variable domain, with the rest looked up from reference TRBV14 and TRBJ2-5, is EAGVTQFPSHSVIEKGQTVTLRCDPISGHDNLYWYRRVMGKEIKFLLHFVKESKQDESGMPNNRFLAERTGGTYSTLKVQPAELEDSGVYFCASSPHRDLYQETQYFGPGTRLLVL.

The chain employs TRBV28 and TRBJ1-1, with unresolved D. Germline values: CDR1 MDHEN, CDR2 SYDVKM. V dropped 5 bases and J dropped 5 bases, with 15 bases sitting between them. The CDR3 runs to 14 residues. Here the CDR3 DNA reads TGTGCCAGCAGTCTCTGGGCTGAAAAGACTGAAGCTTTCTTT. As protein: CASSLWAEKTEAFF.

This clone was counted only a few times. The chain recombines TRBV6-5 with TRBJ2-1; D is possibly TRBD1 (5 bases). V lost 6 bases, J lost 6 bases, and 9 bases lay in between. The CDR3 covers 12 residues. CDR1 and CDR2 from the germline V gene are MNHEY and SVGAGI. This CDR3 reads CASSFQGNEQFF. As DNA, the CDR3 is TGTGCCAGCAGCTTCCAGGGCAATGAGCAGTTCTTC.

This clone was found a few times. The chain has TRBV6-5 and TRBJ2-1, with 7 bases lining up with TRBD2. The V gene's germline CDR1 is MNHEY and CDR2 SVGAGI. The J segment lost 4 bases and the V segment lost 3 bases, leaving 3 bases of the junction unmatched. The CDR3 extends over 14 amino acids. CDR3 amino acids: CASSYGAGYNEQFF. CDR3 sequence (DNA): TGTGCCAGCAGTTATGGAGCGGGGTACAATGAGCAGTTCTTC.

The J gene is TRBJ2-3, the V gene TRBV9; D not certain. Germline V gene lookup returns CDR1 SGDLS and CDR2 YYNGEE. Trimming left V 4 bases short and J 5 bases short, with 8 bases between. The CDR3 length is 12 residues. CDR3 amino acids: CASSLQRDTQYF. DNA of the CDR3: TGTGCCAGCAGCCTACAGAGAGATACGCAGTATTTT.

V usage is TRBV5-1 and J usage is TRBJ2-1, with unresolved D. Trimming took off 2 bases at V and 0 bases at J, with 12 bases between the two ends. There are 16 residues in the CDR3. Germline loops: CDR1 SGHRS, CDR2 YFSETQ. The CDR3 loop reads CASSFEGDLSYNEQFF. The CDR3 nucleotides are TGCGCCAGCAGCTTTGAAGGAGACCTCTCCTACAATGAGCAGTTCTTC.

This clone has only a few counts. The gene calls are TRBV19 and TRBJ2-1; D remains ambiguous. Trimming cost V 0 bases and J 3 bases, with 12 bases left between them. Germline V lookup: CDR1 LNHDA, CDR2 SQIVND (reference sequence). CDR3 length: 16 amino acids. The CDR3 nucleotides read TGTGCCAGTAGTATAGACCAGGCCGTCCTCTACAATGAGCAGTTCTTC. Translated: CASSIDQAVLYNEQFF.

The genes are TRBV9 and TRBJ2-2; no definite D call. This CDR3 has 13 residues. Germline lookup yields CDR1 SGDLS and CDR2 YYNGEE. V shed 2 bases and J shed 5 bases, with 7 bases lying between them. In nucleotides, the CDR3 is TGTGCCAGCAGCGTTAGTCTGACCGGGGAGCTGTTTTTT. Translated, it gives CASSVSLTGELFF.

The rearrangement uses TRBV7-2 and TRBJ2-1; 9 bases are a match to TRBD2. Germline assignment: CDR1 SGHTA and CDR2 FQGNSA. CDR3 length equals 15 residues. V gave up 1 base and J gave up 5 bases; unmatched junction bases: 3. Here the CDR3 DNA reads TGTGCCAGCAGCTTAGGGCTAGCGGGGAACAATGAGCAGTTCTTC. Its translation: CASSLGLAGNNEQFF.

This rearrangement joins TRBV7-2 to TRBJ2-5, with TRBD2 matching 12 bases. Trimming removed 2 bases from V and 4 bases from J; junction bases left unmatched: 5. Germline V gene sequence: CDR1 SGHTA, CDR2 FQGNSA. The CDR3 has 16 residues. In nucleotides, the CDR3 is TGTGCCAGCAGCTTACGGCTAGCGGGGGGGCGAGAGACCCAGTACTTC. Amino acid sequence: CASSLRLAGGRETQYF.

A word on this clone: A read error may produce the germline difference seen at one junction end. Other DNA sequences in this specimen translate into the identical CDR3. The V and J genes are TRBV29-1 and TRBJ1-2; the D is unclear. The germline gives CDR1 SQVTM, CDR2 ANQGSEA. This CDR3 spans 12 amino acids. CDR3 sequence: CSVLQPDYGYTF. CDR3 nucleotides: TGCAGCGTTCTACAGCCCGACTATGGCTACACCTTT.

The rearrangement links TRBV4-2 to TRBJ2-7, with 8 nucleotides matching TRBD1. V lost 0 bases to trimming and J lost 2 bases; unmatched junction nucleotides: 3. CDR3 length equals 15 residues. Germline CDR1 reads LGHNA; CDR2 reads YNFKEQ. The CDR3 DNA reads TGTGCCAGCAGCCAAGAACGGACAGGGACCTACGAGCAGTACTTC. Its translation is CASSQERTGTYEQYF.